This T cell receptor (beta chain) was recovered during a study of molecular identifiers for immune sequencing clone quantification. TCRdb re-called the PCR reads with MiXCR, one entry per CDR3 protein. The table records some 66,000 distinct CDR3 sequences, around 20% of them present only once. As concerns this clonotype: This may stem from a read error, because a much larger clone lies one nucleotide away.

The V gene lost 9 bases and the J gene lost 6 bases, with 18 bases spanning the gap. This CDR3 contains 13 residues. Germline values: CDR1 MNHEY, CDR2 SVGAGI. This clonotype originated in a human donor in good health. Some libraries in this study had Jurkat cell RNA spiked in. Sequences were obtained from naive CD8+ T cells from blood, with Jurkat cell RNA spiked in. Noted subset: FACS-sorted CD8+CD4-CCR7+CD45RA+ naive T cells. The V and J genes are TRBV6-5 and TRBJ2-7, with a possible D match to TRBD2 (6 bases). CDR3 loop: CASSIAEPFEQYF. The CDR3 nucleotides are TGTGCCAGTTCAATAGCGGAGCCCTTCGAGCAGTACTTC.